This paragraph reports one T cell receptor (beta chain). This specimen belongs to a study of blood T cell repertoires in COVID-19. Cohorts were determined from participant-reported clinical history. Exposed volunteers were people who met a COVID-19 case within 2 weeks before study entry. TCRdb's copy holds only in-frame clones and misses some; the assay was immunoSEQ multiplex PCR. There are 360,000 or so clones in the sample; about nine tenths occur only once, and just over 1% lies in the top ten. Germline-derived CDR1 and CDR2 are GTSNPN and SVGIG (reference sequence). This CDR3 is built from 13 residues. With 4 bases removed from V and 2 bases from J, the gap between germline ends came to 12 bases.

The chain has TRBV30 and TRBJ2-7, with D possibly matching TRBD2 (5 bases). The sequence was collected from a woman in her 30s who had been exposed to COVID-19. Sequencing was done on a sample of PBMCs or T cells enriched from blood (not recorded which). The CDR3 DNA reads as TGTGCCTGGATCCGGACGGGAACCTACGAGCAGTACTTC. Translating it yields CAWIRTGTYEQYF. Based on the CDR3 plus reference TRBV30 and TRBJ2-7, the full variable domain is SQTIHQWPATLVQPVGSPLSLECTVEGTSNPNLYWYRQAAGRGLQLLFYSVGIGQISSEVPQNLSASRPQDRQFILSSKKLLLSDSGFYLCAWIRTGTYEQYFGPGTRLTVT.